The clone carrying this T cell receptor (beta chain) has just a few counts. One end of the junction fails to match germline, which may point to a read error. It was with a sample-barcoded 5' primer and a J-beta primer mix that a second PCR of about 7 to 12 cycles was run. Each cDNA molecule was tagged by a template-switch adaptor with 12 random nucleotides. TCRdb re-called the 5' RACE reads through MiXCR, storing one row per CDR3 protein. The table has 550,000 to 600,000 distinct CDR3 sequences, roughly 29% seen once. The record originates from a study of blood T cells in healthy people across ages. At the level of the study: Using template switching, researchers captured about one barcoded beta molecule for each two T cells.

The receptor was derived from a woman in her seventies in good health. The sample consisted of blood.

Here the CDR3 DNA reads TGCAGCGCCGGGACAGGGAATGAAAAACTGCTTTTT. It yields the protein CSAGTGNEKLLF. The rearrangement uses TRBV20-1 and TRBJ1-4, with 9 bases matching TRBD1. Germline V gene lookup returns CDR1 DFQATT and CDR2 SNEGSKA (reference sequence). This CDR3 comprises 12 residues.